The 29 T cell receptor beta chains in this list originate from one sample, sequenced in a study of cytomegalovirus exposure and HLA in healthy donors. With 60 Vbeta and 13 Jbeta primers, the PCR was carried out. Assay used: immunoSEQ multiplex PCR; TCRdb lists only in-frame clones, some missing. Counted here are approximately 210,000 clones, over 75% occurring once; the ten biggest clones make up less than 2%. The sequenced sample was PBMCs. The receptor source for this set is a young man in good health and CMV-seronegative.

In this sample, this clone turned up a few times. The V and J genes are TRBV6-1 and TRBJ1-2; D gene ambiguous. V was pared by 2 bases and J by 6 bases, with 13 bases between. The germline V gene encodes CDR1 MNHNS and CDR2 SASEGT. This CDR3 is 14 amino acids long. The CDR3 is CASSELRTSHGYTF. In DNA, the CDR3 is TGTGCCAGCAGTGAACTCCGGACTTCGCATGGCTACACCTTC.

The chain carries TRBV7-8 and TRBJ1-2; weak D call: TRBD1 (6 bases). Germline V gene lookup returns CDR1 SGHVS and CDR2 FQNEAQ. V lost 2 bases, J lost 6 bases, and 10 bases lay in between. The CDR3 is 13 residues long. The CDR3 protein is CASSLYAGDGYTF. The CDR3 DNA follows: TGTGCCAGCAGCTTATATGCAGGGGATGGCTACACCTTC.

The CDR3 coding sequence is TGCAGCGTTGAAGAAGCAGTCACGGGGGGCTCCTACGAGCAGTACTTC. It translates to CSVEEAVTGGSYEQYF. The gene calls are TRBV29-1 and TRBJ2-7; TRBD2 matches 7 bases. The germline V gene has CDR1 SQVTM and CDR2 ANQGSEA. J lost 0 bases, V lost 0 bases, and 8 bases had no gene match. This CDR3 spans 16 amino acids.

This rearrangement joins TRBV15 to TRBJ2-7; D may be TRBD2 (6 bases). The CDR3 covers 15 residues. CDR1 and CDR2 (germline): LNHNV, YYDKDF (reference sequence). V gave up 2 bases and J gave up 1 base, with 12 bases separating them. The CDR3 nucleotides are TGTGCCACCAGCAGATCCCGGGGGTTATCCTACGAGCAGTACTTC. It yields the protein CATSRSRGLSYEQYF. Full variable domain (remainder filled in from reference TRBV15 and TRBJ2-7): DAMVIQNPRYQVTQFGKPVTLSCSQTLNHNVMYWYQQKSSQAPKLLFHYYDKDFNNEADTPDNFQSRRPNTSFCFLDIRSPGLGDTAMYLCATSRSRGLSYEQYFGPGTRLTVT.

This sequence joins TRBV29-1 and TRBJ2-7, with 7 nucleotides matching TRBD1. This CDR3 has 13 residues. Germline loops: CDR1 SQVTM, CDR2 ANQGSEA. J lost 4 bases, V lost 4 bases, and 7 bases had no gene match. The CDR3 region has the DNA TGCAGCGTTGCGAGACAGGGACGGTACGAGCAGTACTTC. It translates to CSVARQGRYEQYF.

The CDR3 is CASSLSLAYGYTF. The CDR3 coding sequence is TGTGCCAGCAGTTTAAGTCTAGCCTATGGCTACACCTTC. The rearrangement uses TRBV28 and TRBJ1-2, with no clear D. The CDR3 length is 13 residues. With 2 bases removed from V and 4 bases from J, the gap between germline ends came to 8 bases. CDR1 MDHEN and CDR2 SYDVKM come from the germline V gene.

The J gene is TRBJ2-5, the V gene TRBV5-1; TRBD1 aligns across 9 bases. J lost 4 bases, V lost 4 bases, and 11 bases had no gene match. Looked up from germline, CDR1 is SGHRS and CDR2 is YFSETQ. The CDR3 length is 16 residues. CDR3: CASSIGTGIARETQYF. In DNA form, the CDR3 reads TGCGCCAGCAGCATCGGGACAGGGATCGCCAGAGAGACCCAGTACTTC.

The rearrangement joins TRBV6-1 to TRBJ1-5; TRBD1 matches 7 bases. Germline V gene sequence: CDR1 MNHNS, CDR2 SASEGT. Trimming took 8 bases from V and 2 from J; bases not matched to a gene: 9. CDR3 length equals 15 residues. CDR3 coding DNA: TGTGCCAGCCGTAGTAGACAGGGAGGCAATCAGCCCCAGCATTTT. The encoded protein is CASRSRQGGNQPQHF.

The V gene is TRBV6-5, the J gene TRBJ1-5; D is unclear. V shed 8 bases and J shed 0 bases, with 11 bases lying between them. Germline V gene lookup returns CDR1 MNHEY and CDR2 SVGAGI. This CDR3 has 14 residues. The CDR3 bases are TGTGCCAGCTCGCAGGCATATAGCAATCAGCCCCAGCATTTT. It codes for CASSQAYSNQPQHF.

This clone was seen only a few times. This sequence joins TRBV21-1 and TRBJ2-5; the table's D call, TRBD1, was not checked against the DNA. TRBV21-1 is a recognized pseudogene. This CDR3 spans 19 amino acids. The CDR3, as DNA: TGTGCCAGCAGCATCGGGCAGGGGGCGCGGGGGTCGAGCCAAGAGACCCAGTACTTC. Translating gives CASSIGQGARGSSQETQYF.

This chain links TRBV7-8 with TRBJ2-3; TRBD1 agrees at 8 bases. The CDR3 consists of 14 residues. Germline-derived CDR1 and CDR2 are SGHVS and FQNEAQ. After removal of 5 bases from V and 2 bases from J, the junction contained 3 bases not matched to a gene. In DNA form, the CDR3 reads TGTGCCAGCAGCCCCCAGGGGGCCACAGATACGCAGTATTTT. Translating it yields CASSPQGATDTQYF. Full variable domain (missing parts from reference TRBV7-8 and TRBJ2-3): GAGVSQSPRYKVAKRGQDVALRCDPISGHVSLFWYQQALGQGPEFLTYFQNEAQLDKSGLPSDRFFAERPEGSVSTLKIQRTQQEDSAVYLCASSPQGATDTQYFGPGTRLTVL.

The rearrangement uses TRBV5-6 and TRBJ2-5; TRBD1 agrees at 7 bases. The germline gives CDR1 SGHDT, CDR2 YYEEEE. J gave up 2 bases and V 5 bases, and 6 bases lay outside the gene matches. This CDR3 comprises 14 residues. As DNA, the CDR3 is TGTGCCAGCAGGACCACAGGGGAACAAGAGACCCAGTACTTC. Its translation: CASRTTGEQETQYF.

This clone was found a few times. The rearrangement uses TRBV27 and TRBJ2-7; maybe TRBD2 (5 bases). Trimming stripped 2 bases from V and 7 bases from J, with 12 bases between. The CDR3 length is 13 residues. The germline gives CDR1 MNHEY, CDR2 SMNVEV (reference sequence). CDR3 bases: TGTGCCAGCAGTTTAAACTTTGAGGGTGAGCAGTACTTC. This codes for CASSLNFEGEQYF.

This chain connects TRBV7-2 to TRBJ2-3; 7 nucleotides match TRBD2. Germline-derived CDR1 and CDR2 are SGHTA and FQGNSA. The CDR3 is 14 residues long. V lost 5 bases to trimming and J lost 3 bases; unmatched junction nucleotides: 5. CDR3 sequence: CASSPSGATDTQYF. The CDR3 DNA sequence: TGTGCCAGCAGCCCAAGCGGGGCGACAGATACGCAGTATTTT.

The gene calls are TRBV9 and TRBJ2-5; 11 bases match TRBD2. Germline CDR1 is SGDLS and CDR2 is YYNGEE. This CDR3 has 17 amino acids. Trimming took 0 bases from V and 2 from J; bases not matched to a gene: 6. CDR3 sequence reads: CASSVGVAGGPQETQYF. DNA of the CDR3: TGTGCCAGCAGCGTAGGTGTAGCGGGAGGGCCGCAAGAGACCCAGTACTTC. The whole variable domain, remainder taken from reference TRBV9 and TRBJ2-5, is DSGVTQTPKHLITATGQRVTLRCSPRSGDLSVYWYQQSLDQGLQFLIQYYNGEERAKGNILERFSAQQFPDLHSELNLSSLELGDSALYFCASSVGVAGGPQETQYFGPGTRLLVL.

The CDR3 DNA reads TGTGCCAGCAGCGTAGGGACCTTAGCGGGAGCGAGAGATACGCAGTATTTT. Protein: CASSVGTLAGARDTQYF. This chain connects TRBV9 to TRBJ2-3, with 9 bases aligning to TRBD2. This CDR3 region has 17 residues. CDR1 and CDR2 (germline): SGDLS, YYNGEE. The trim removed 0 bases at V and 5 bases at J, leaving 10 bases unmatched.

This rearrangement joins TRBV10-3 to TRBJ1-2, with D possibly TRBD1 on 5 matching bases. Germline CDR1 and CDR2: ENHRY and SYGVKD. The CDR3 loop spans 13 amino acids. V shed 4 bases and J shed 7 bases, with 13 bases lying between them. CDR3 DNA sequence: TGTGCCATCAGTGTGGAAGGGGACTCTGGCTACACCTTC. Its translation: CAISVEGDSGYTF.

The V gene is TRBV7-9, the J gene TRBJ1-1, with D unclear. Germline lookup yields CDR1 SEHNR and CDR2 FQNEAQ (reference sequence). The CDR3 covers 15 residues. Trimming stripped 5 bases from V and 4 bases from J, with 17 bases between. CDR3 DNA sequence: TGTGCCAGCAGCCCACGATCCAGAGGGATCACTGAAGCTTTCTTT. Encoded protein: CASSPRSRGITEAFF.

The rearrangement links TRBV2 to TRBJ1-1; TRBD1 agrees at 8 bases. CDR1 is SNHLY, CDR2 FYNNEI, per germline. Trimming at V came to 7 bases and at J to 1 base, leaving 11 bases not matched to a gene. This CDR3 has 16 amino acids. CDR3 sequence: CASMTWYGQGNTEAFF. In DNA, the CDR3 is TGTGCCAGCATGACGTGGTACGGACAGGGGAACACTGAAGCTTTCTTT. Using reference TRBV2 and TRBJ1-1 for the parts outside the CDR3, the full variable domain is EPEVTQTPSHQVTQMGQEVILRCVPISNHLYFYWYRQILGQKVEFLVSFYNNEISEKSEIFDDQFSVERPDGSNFTLKIRSTKLEDSAMYFCASMTWYGQGNTEAFFGQGTRLTVV.

The chain's CDR3 is CASSLAGGTGDGYTF. The DNA of the CDR3 is TGTGCCAGCAGCCTGGCGGGAGGGACAGGAGATGGCTACACCTTC. V gene TRBV13 combines with J gene TRBJ1-2, with 8 bases that match TRBD1. Looked up from germline, CDR1 is PRHDT and CDR2 is FYEKMQ (reference sequence). This CDR3 has 15 residues. The V and J ends lost 5 bases and 6 bases, in that order; junction bases with no gene match: 11.

This chain connects TRBV28 to TRBJ1-1; D remains unclear. The V gene lost 3 bases and the J gene lost 0 bases, with 8 bases spanning the gap. Germline CDR1 MDHEN, CDR2 SYDVKM. The CDR3 runs to 14 residues. The DNA of the CDR3 is TGTGCCAGCAGTTTCCAGTTGTTGAACACTGAAGCTTTCTTT. This codes for CASSFQLLNTEAFF.

This clone was picked up one time. The gene calls are TRBV4-1 and TRBJ2-1; 11 nucleotides agree with TRBD2. J gave up 2 bases and V 4 bases, and 7 bases lay outside the gene matches. The CDR3 extends over 17 amino acids. CDR1 is MGHRA, CDR2 YSYEKL, per germline. The CDR3 coding sequence is TGCGCCAGCAGCCCCGGGACTAGCGGAGGGGCCTACAATGAGCAGTTCTTC. Amino acids: CASSPGTSGGAYNEQFF.

The chain couples TRBV7-3 to TRBJ2-1, with D possibly being TRBD2 (5 bases). The germline gives CDR1 SGHTA, CDR2 FQGTGA. The CDR3 loop spans 15 amino acids. Trimming took 1 base from V and 2 from J, leaving 9 bases between them. DNA of the CDR3: TGTGCCAGCAGCTTAAGTGGGAGTGCCTACAATGAGCAGTTCTTC. Translation gives CASSLSGSAYNEQFF.

CDR3 in DNA: TGTGCCACCAGCAAGACAGTACAGGGTGACGGACAGCCCCAGCATTTT. This translates into CATSKTVQGDGQPQHF. The chain couples TRBV15 to TRBJ1-5; D may be TRBD1 (6 bases). Trimming stripped 4 bases from V and 7 bases from J, with 20 bases between. The CDR3 length is 16 residues. Germline-derived CDR1 and CDR2 are LNHNV and YYDKDF (reference sequence). The variable domain in full, with the rest retrieved from reference TRBV15 and TRBJ1-5, is DAMVIQNPRYQVTQFGKPVTLSCSQTLNHNVMYWYQQKSSQAPKLLFHYYDKDFNNEADTPDNFQSRRPNTSFCFLDIRSPGLGDTAMYLCATSKTVQGDGQPQHFGDGTRLSIL.

The V and J genes are TRBV4-3 and TRBJ1-2; D gene ambiguous. Germline V gene lookup returns CDR1 LGHNA and CDR2 YSLEER. The CDR3 loop spans 15 amino acids. The germline V and J ends were trimmed by 4 bases and 1 base, with 13 bases remaining between them. The CDR3 spells CASSLHRGGNYGYTF. DNA for the CDR3: TGCGCCAGCAGCCTCCACCGAGGAGGTAACTATGGCTACACCTTC.

V is TRBV7-9 and J is TRBJ1-1; TRBD1 is a possible D gene (6 bases). V dropped 1 base and J dropped 0 bases, with 9 bases sitting between them. Germline-derived CDR1 and CDR2 are SEHNR and FQNEAQ (reference sequence). CDR3 length equals 15 residues. CDR3 DNA sequence: TGTGCCAGCAGCTTAGAGGGACATCTGAACACTGAAGCTTTCTTT. It is translated as CASSLEGHLNTEAFF.

This clone was picked up a small number of times. This rearrangement joins TRBV4-2 to TRBJ1-5, with D uncertain. Trimming removed 1 base at V and 3 bases at J, with 4 bases between. Germline assignment: CDR1 LGHNA and CDR2 YNFKEQ. The CDR3 spans 13 residues. This CDR3 reads CASSQVANQPQHF. CDR3 DNA: TGTGCCAGCAGCCAAGTGGCCAATCAGCCCCAGCATTTT.

This clone was recorded a few times. The chain carries TRBV5-4 and TRBJ2-5; 8 bases line up with TRBD1. V was pared by 4 bases and J by 7 bases, with 9 bases of the junction left unmatched. The CDR3 is made up of 14 amino acids. Germline V CDR1 and CDR2: SGHNT, YYREEE (reference sequence). DNA of the CDR3: TGTGCCAGCAGCAGCGGACAGGGTTTGGGGACCCAGTACTTC. Its protein is CASSSGQGLGTQYF.

This clone was counted a few times. V usage is TRBV15 and J usage is TRBJ2-7; possible D gene TRBD2, 6 bases. V shed 1 base and J shed 4 bases, with 23 bases lying between them. Germline-derived CDR1 and CDR2 are LNHNV and YYDKDF (reference sequence). The CDR3 spans 18 residues. Here the CDR3 DNA reads TGTGCCACCAGCAGAGGCGGGGAAACCGGGACCGAAATTTACGAGCAGTACTTC. Amino acid sequence: CATSRGGETGTEIYEQYF.